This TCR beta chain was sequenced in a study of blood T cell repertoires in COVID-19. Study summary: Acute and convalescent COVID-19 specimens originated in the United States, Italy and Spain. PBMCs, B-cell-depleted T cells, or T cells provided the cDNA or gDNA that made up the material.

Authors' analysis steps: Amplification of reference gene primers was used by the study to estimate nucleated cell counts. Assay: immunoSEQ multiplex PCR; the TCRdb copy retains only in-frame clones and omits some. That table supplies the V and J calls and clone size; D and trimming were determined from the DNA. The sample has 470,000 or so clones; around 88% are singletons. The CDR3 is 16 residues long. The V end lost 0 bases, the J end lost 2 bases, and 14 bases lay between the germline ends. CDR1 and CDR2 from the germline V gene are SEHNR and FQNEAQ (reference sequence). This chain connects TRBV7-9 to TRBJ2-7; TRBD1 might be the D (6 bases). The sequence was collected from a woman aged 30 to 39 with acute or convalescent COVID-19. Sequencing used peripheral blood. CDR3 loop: CASSLADRIPPYEQYF. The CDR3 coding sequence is TGTGCCAGCAGCTTAGCGGACAGAATTCCTCCCTACGAGCAGTACTTC.